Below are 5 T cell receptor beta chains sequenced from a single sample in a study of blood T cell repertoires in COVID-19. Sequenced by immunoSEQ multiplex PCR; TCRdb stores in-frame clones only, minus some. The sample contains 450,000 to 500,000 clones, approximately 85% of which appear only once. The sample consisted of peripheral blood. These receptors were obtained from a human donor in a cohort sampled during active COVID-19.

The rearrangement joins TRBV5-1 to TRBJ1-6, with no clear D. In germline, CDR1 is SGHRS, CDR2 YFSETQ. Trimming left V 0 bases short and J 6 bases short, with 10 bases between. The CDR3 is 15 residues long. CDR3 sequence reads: CASSLAGSGNSPLHF. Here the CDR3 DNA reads TGCGCCAGCAGCTTGGCGGGGAGTGGTAATTCACCCCTCCACTTT. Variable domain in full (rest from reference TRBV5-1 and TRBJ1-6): KAGVTQTPRYLIKTRGQQVTLSCSPISGHRSVSWYQQTPGQGLQFLFEYFSETQRNKGNFPGRFSGRQFSNSRSEMNVSTLELGDSALYLCASSLAGSGNSPLHFGNGTRLTVT.

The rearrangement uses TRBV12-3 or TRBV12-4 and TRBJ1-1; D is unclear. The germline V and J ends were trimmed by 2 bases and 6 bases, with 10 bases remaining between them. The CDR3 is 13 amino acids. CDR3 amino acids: CASSLKSGSEAFF. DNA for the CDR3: TGTGCCAGCAGTTTAAAGTCTGGCTCTGAAGCTTTCTTT.

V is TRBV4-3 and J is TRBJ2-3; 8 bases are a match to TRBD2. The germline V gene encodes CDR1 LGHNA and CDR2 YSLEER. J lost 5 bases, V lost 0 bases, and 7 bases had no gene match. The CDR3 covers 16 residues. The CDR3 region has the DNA TGCGCCAGCAGCCAAGAATTGGGAGCGGGAGTAGATACGCAGTATTTT. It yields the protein CASSQELGAGVDTQYF.

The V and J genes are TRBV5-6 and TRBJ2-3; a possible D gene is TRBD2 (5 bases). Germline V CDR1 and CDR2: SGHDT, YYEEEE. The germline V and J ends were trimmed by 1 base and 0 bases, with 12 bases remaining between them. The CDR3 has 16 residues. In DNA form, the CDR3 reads TGTGCCAGCAGCTTGTTGACGGAGCGGAGCACAGATACGCAGTATTTT. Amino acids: CASSLLTERSTDTQYF.

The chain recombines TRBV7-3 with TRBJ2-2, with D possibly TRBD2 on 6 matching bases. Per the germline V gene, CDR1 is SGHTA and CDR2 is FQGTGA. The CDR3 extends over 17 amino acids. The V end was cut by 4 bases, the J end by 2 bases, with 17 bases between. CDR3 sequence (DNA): TGTGCCAGCAGCTCCGGGGGATACAGTTCAAACACCGGGGAGCTGTTTTTT. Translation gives CASSSGGYSSNTGELFF.